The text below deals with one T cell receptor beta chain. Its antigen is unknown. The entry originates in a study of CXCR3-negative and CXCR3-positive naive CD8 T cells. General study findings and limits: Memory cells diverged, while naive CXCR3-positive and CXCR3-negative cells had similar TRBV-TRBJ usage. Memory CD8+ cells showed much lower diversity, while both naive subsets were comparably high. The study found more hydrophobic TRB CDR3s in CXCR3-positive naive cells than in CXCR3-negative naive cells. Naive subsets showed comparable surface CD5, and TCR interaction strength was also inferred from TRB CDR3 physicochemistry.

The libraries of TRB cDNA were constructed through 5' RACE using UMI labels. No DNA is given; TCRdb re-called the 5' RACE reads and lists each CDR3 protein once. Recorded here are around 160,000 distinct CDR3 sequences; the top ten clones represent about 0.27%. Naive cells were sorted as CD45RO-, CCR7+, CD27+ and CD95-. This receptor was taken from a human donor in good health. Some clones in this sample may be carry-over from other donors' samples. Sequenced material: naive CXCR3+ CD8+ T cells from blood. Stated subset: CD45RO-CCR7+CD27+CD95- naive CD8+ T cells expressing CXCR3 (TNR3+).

This CDR3 is CASTLSDREMAEAFF. The J gene is TRBJ1-1, the V gene TRBV5-6; with no DNA, the TCRdb D assignment of TRBD1 cannot be verified. Germline CDR1 is SGHDT and CDR2 is YYEEEE. This CDR3 has 15 residues.